The entry below describes one TCR beta chain. The clone's antigen remains unknown. No much larger clonotype is one base removed from it; base qualities were not supplied. The sample originates from a study of CD8 T cells in ankylosing spondylitis (dated by TCRdb to 2017 to 2019). For the study in its entirety: The study set out to find disease-linked TCR variants by profiling T cell receptor beta repertoires in ankylosing spondylitis patients and healthy donors. The full study cohort comprised 20 to 25 ankylosing spondylitis patients and 85 to 120 healthy donors. Samples of peripheral blood were taken, and for ankylosing spondylitis patients, synovial fluid was collected as well. Broader findings and caveats from the paper: The disease-linked clones were reported to be significantly enriched in matched synovial fluid samples from ankylosing spondylitis patients. Some motif variants were previously reported in synovial fluid and blood of reactive arthritis patients, suggesting common disease-initiation mechanisms. Blood from ankylosing spondylitis patients appeared to be characterized by a TCR beta motif made up of eight highly homologous amino acid variants. In peripheral blood, the disease-linked clones were found at relatively low frequencies and had a CD8+ phenotype.

V is shortened by 5 bases, J by 0 bases, and the region joining them spans 9 bases. CDR1 and CDR2, looked up from the germline V gene (reference sequence), are DFQATT and SNEGSKA. The CDR3 numbers 13 residues from cysteine through phenylalanine. Left in the record is the CDR3 DNA by itself, 39 bases read in frame from the first base. Sequencing was performed on an Illumina HiSeq 2500. Quantitative 5'-RACE with molecular barcodes was the method used to prepare the TCR beta libraries. The paper's processing steps were these. To identify disease-linked TCR variants, a new computational method was used, one built on a probabilistic model of VDJ rearrangement. Using fastp trimming at Q25 and MiXCR clonotype assembly, TCRdb reanalyzed the public sequencing data and kept in-frame beta chains. Every distinct CDR3 protein forms one entry, paired with its most common genes and DNA. TCRdb's processing, not the authors', yielded these V and J calls. Counted in this sample were some 840,000 distinct CDR3 sequences; around 11% of them appeared once. Of the sample, 0.51% is held by the ten largest clones.

The sequence is built from TRBV20-1 and TRBJ2-3; a confident D gene designation cannot be given. This clonotype was sampled from a male donor with ankylosing spondylitis. The sequenced sample was blood, either unsorted or a sorted T cell fraction (not recorded which). The CDR3 corresponds to CSALTPSTDTQYF. The base sequence is TGCAGTGCTCTGACACCTAGCACAGATACGCAGTATTTT.